This T cell receptor beta chain was captured by sequencing in a study of identical twins. Findings of the study overall: The study found that models underestimated out-of-frame TCR alpha sharing in monozygotic twins.

There are a few counts of this clonotype. Its specificity is not known. Trimming cost V 5 bases and J 0 bases, with 13 bases left between them. Germline CDR1 and CDR2: LNHDA and SQIVND (reference sequence). The CDR3 has 15 residues. A universal primer site was incorporated via template switching, and the cDNA contained unique molecular identifiers. TCRdb recomputed calls from the 5' RACE reads with MiXCR, one row per CDR3 protein. The table lists around 280,000 distinct CDR3 sequences, 6.5% to 9.5% of them singletons. Healthy Caucasians provided all donations. This sample was also put to use in a study of yellow fever vaccine responses in identical twins.

Material for sequencing was memory (CD45RO+) T cells sorted from blood. This TCR came from a woman under 30 in good health. This sequence joins TRBV19 and TRBJ1-2; D remains unclear. As DNA, the CDR3 is TGTGCCAGTAGTCCTGGACCGTTTGCTAACTATGGCTACACCTTC. It yields the protein CASSPGPFANYGYTF.